This TCR beta chain was identified during a study of cytomegalovirus exposure and HLA in healthy donors. Findings and caveats of the study: There were 150 to 200 TCR beta chains listed as cytomegalovirus-associated.

A note on this clone: Its target is not known.

The validation cohort, a group of over a hundred subjects, included the donors and was separate from the approximately 650-subject first cohort. Using immunoSEQ multiplex PCR, the repertoire was profiled, and TCRdb retains in-frame clones only, with some absent. The table lists more than 65,000 clones, approximately 93% of them singletons. Trimming took 5 bases from V and 2 from J; bases not matched to a gene: 8. The length of the CDR3 is 15 residues. Germline CDR1 MNHNS, CDR2 SASEGT. Sequenced material: PBMCs. This receptor was taken from a man younger than 30 in good health and CMV-seronegative. The chain couples TRBV6-1 to TRBJ2-7, with 8 bases fitting TRBD2. CDR3 in DNA: TGTGCCAGCAGTCCCGGGACTAGTTCTCCCTACGAGCAGTACTTC. Translating it yields CASSPGTSSPYEQYF.